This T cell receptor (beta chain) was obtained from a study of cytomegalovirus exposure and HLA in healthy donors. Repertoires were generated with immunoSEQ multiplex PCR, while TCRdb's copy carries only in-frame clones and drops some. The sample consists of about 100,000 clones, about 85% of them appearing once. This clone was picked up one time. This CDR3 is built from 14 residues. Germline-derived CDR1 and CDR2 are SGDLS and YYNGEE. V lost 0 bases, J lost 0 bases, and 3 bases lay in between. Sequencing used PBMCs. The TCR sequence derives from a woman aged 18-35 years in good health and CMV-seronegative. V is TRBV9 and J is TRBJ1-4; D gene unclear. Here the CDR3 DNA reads TGTGCCAGCAGCGTAGCAGCAACTAATGAAAAACTGTTTTTT. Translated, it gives CASSVAATNEKLFF.